The rows below give T cell receptor beta chains drawn from one sample of a study of T cells in Graves' hyperthyroidism and ophthalmopathy. Each CDR3 protein gets one entry after TCRdb re-called the multiplex PCR reads with MiXCR. The sample includes about 460,000 distinct CDR3 sequences, under 25% of them seen just once. Sequencing was performed on blood. These receptors originate from a woman aged 70 to 79 with Graves' ophthalmopathy. CDR3s include the opening cysteine and the closing phenylalanine or tryptophan. D genes are given only for firm matches. Not all rows give a size; the values are once, few, many and, for expanded clones, a class.

NA,13,TRBJ1-1,TRBV2,many,CASTVMKYTEAFF,TGTGCCAGCACGGTTATGAAGTACACTGAAGCTTTCTTT
NA,15,TRBJ1-4,TRBV10-2,once,CASSESGPQGEKLFF,TGCGCCAGCAGTGAGTCAGGGCCCCAGGGTGAAAAACTGTTTTTT
NA,15,TRBJ2-3,TRBV9,NA,CASSVGAGFTDTQYF,TGTGCCAGCAGCGTGGGGGCGGGATTCACAGATACGCAGTATTTT
NA,14,TRBJ1-1,TRBV12-3/TRBV12-4,many,CASTLGGDNAEAFF,TGTGCCAGCACCCTTGGGGGGGATAATGCTGAAGCTTTCTTT
NA,12,TRBJ1-2,TRBV6-1,many,CASSADSYGYTF,TGTGCCAGCAGTGCGGACAGCTATGGCTACACCTTC
NA,13,TRBJ1-5,TRBV6-2/TRBV6-3,NA,CASTMNSNQPQHF,TGTGCCAGCACCATGAATAGCAATCAGCCCCAGCATTTT
TRBD1,17,TRBJ2-2,TRBV5-1,NA,CASSQIGQGAPAGELFF,TGCGCCAGCAGCCAAATAGGACAGGGGGCGCCGGCCGGGGAGCTGTTTTTT
NA,15,TRBJ2-3,TRBV6-2/TRBV6-3,NA,CASSYSGPSADTQYF,TGTGCCAGCAGTTACTCGGGCCCGAGTGCGGATACGCAGTATTTT
TRBD2,13,TRBJ2-1,TRBV6-2/TRBV6-3,NA,CASRLAGRDEQFF,TGTGCCAGCAGACTAGCGGGGAGGGATGAGCAGTTCTTC
NA,16,TRBJ2-6,TRBV11-2,NA,CASSLTGGGGANVLTF,TGTGCCAGCAGCTTAACAGGAGGGGGAGGGGCCAACGTCCTGACTTTC
TRBD2,16,TRBJ2-7,TRBV4-3,NA,CASSQAGTSGSYEQYF,TGCGCCAGCAGCCAAGCAGGGACTAGCGGATCCTACGAGCAGTACTTC
TRBD2,15,TRBJ2-7,TRBV27,few,CASSKAGGFPVEQYF,TGTGCCAGCAGTAAAGCGGGAGGGTTCCCTGTCGAGCAGTACTTC
NA,14,TRBJ1-5,TRBV2,many,CASSEGTPNQPQHF,TGTGCCAGCAGTGAAGGAACCCCCAATCAGCCCCAGCATTTT
NA,13,TRBJ2-7,TRBV12-3/TRBV12-4,NA,CASSKDRPYEQYF,TGTGCCAGCAGTAAGGACAGACCCTACGAGCAGTACTTC
NA,16,TRBJ2-2,TRBV7-3,NA,CASSLMSVSNTGELFF,TGTGCCAGCAGCTTAATGTCAGTATCTAACACCGGGGAGCTGTTTTTT
NA,13,TRBJ1-4,TRBV7-2,NA,CASSSRQGSKLFF,TGTGCCAGCAGCTCCCGGCAGGGATCCAAACTGTTTTTT
NA,13,TRBJ1-1,TRBV30,NA,CAWSPTRNTEAFF,TGTGCCTGGAGCCCAACCCGGAACACTGAAGCTTTCTTT
NA,12,TRBJ2-7,TRBV29-1,NA,CSVGVGTYEQYF,TGCAGCGTTGGCGTAGGGACCTACGAGCAGTACTTC
TRBD1,16,TRBJ2-2,TRBV2,many,CASSDHDRGSAGELFF,TGTGCCAGCAGTGACCATGACAGGGGAAGTGCCGGGGAGCTGTTTTTT
NA,15,TRBJ1-2,TRBV18,NA,CASSPPMGAGYGYTF,TGTGCCAGCTCACCACCGATGGGGGCGGGATATGGCTACACCTTC
TRBD2,17,TRBJ2-3,TRBV4-1,NA,CASSQGGGSGNTDTQYF,TGCGCCAGCAGCCAAGGGGGGGGTAGCGGGAACACAGATACGCAGTATTTT
TRBD1,17,TRBJ2-3,TRBV11-2,few,CASSLGTGGISTDTQYF,TGTGCCAGCAGCTTAGGGACAGGGGGGATCAGCACAGATACGCAGTATTTT
NA,15,TRBJ1-3,TRBV6-1,few,CASISLTSSGNTIYF,TGTGCCAGCATCTCCCTGACCAGCTCTGGAAACACCATATATTTT
NA,14,TRBJ1-5,TRBV7-9,few,CASSGDQGYQPQHF,TGTGCCAGCAGCGGAGATCAGGGATATCAGCCCCAGCATTTT
TRBD2,16,TRBJ2-1,TRBV7-2,NA,CASSLTSGRSSNEQFF,TGTGCCAGCAGCTTGACTAGCGGGAGGTCCTCCAATGAGCAGTTCTTC
NA,14,TRBJ2-1,TRBV5-1,many,CASSLGDRYNEQFF,TGCGCCAGCAGCTTGGGAGACAGATACAATGAGCAGTTCTTC
TRBD2,15,TRBJ2-3,TRBV6-2/TRBV6-3,once,CASRSAGGLRDTQYF,TGTGCCAGCAGATCAGCGGGAGGGCTGCGAGATACGCAGTATTTT
TRBD1,14,TRBJ2-2,TRBV20-1,many,CSATGQDLSGELFF,TGCAGTGCTACGGGACAGGACCTTTCCGGGGAGCTGTTTTTT
NA,13,TRBJ2-1,TRBV24-1,many,CATSDLGGNEQFF,TGTGCCACCAGTGATTTAGGGGGGAATGAGCAGTTCTTC
NA,14,TRBJ1-1,TRBV6-1,few,CASMTGTGGLEAFF,TGTGCCAGCATGACCGGGACGGGGGGACTTGAAGCTTTCTTT